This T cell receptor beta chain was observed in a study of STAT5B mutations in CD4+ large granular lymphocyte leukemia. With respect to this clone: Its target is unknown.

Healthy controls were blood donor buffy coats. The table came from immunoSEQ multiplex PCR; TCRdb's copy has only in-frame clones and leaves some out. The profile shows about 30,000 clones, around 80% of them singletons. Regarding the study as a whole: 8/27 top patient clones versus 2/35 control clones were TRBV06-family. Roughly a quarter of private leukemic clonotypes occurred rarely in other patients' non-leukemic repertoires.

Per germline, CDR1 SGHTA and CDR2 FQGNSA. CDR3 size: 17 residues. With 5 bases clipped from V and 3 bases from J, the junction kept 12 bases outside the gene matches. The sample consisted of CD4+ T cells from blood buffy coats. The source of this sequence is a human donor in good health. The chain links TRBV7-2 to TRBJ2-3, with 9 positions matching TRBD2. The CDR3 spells CASSLLRGRGWTDTQYF. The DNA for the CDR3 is TGTGCCAGCAGCCTACTCCGCGGGAGGGGGTGGACAGATACGCAGTATTTT.